This T cell receptor (beta chain) was captured by sequencing in a study of blood T cell repertoires in COVID-19. Sequencing used immunoSEQ multiplex PCR; TCRdb keeps in-frame clones, though not all of them. The table shows about 89,000 clones, with about nine tenths occurring only once. The receptor's source is a man aged 55 to 69 with acute or convalescent COVID-19. Source material: peripheral blood.

The CDR3 here is CASSFTVKRGGPNEQFF. In nucleotides, the CDR3 is TGTGCCAGCAGCTTCACCGTAAAGCGGGGGGGCCCCAATGAGCAGTTCTTC. V is TRBV11-2 and J is TRBJ2-1; 10 bases agree with TRBD2. The CDR3 spans 17 residues. Germline loops: CDR1 SGHAT, CDR2 FQNNGV. The junction had 11 bases not matched to a gene; V was cut back by 3 bases and J by 6 bases.